The clone carrying this T cell receptor (beta chain) was detected only once. The antigen is undetermined. Assay used: immunoSEQ multiplex PCR; TCRdb lists only in-frame clones, some missing. Here the sample spans about 110,000 clones, 80% to 90% being singletons. This CDR3 is 15 amino acids long. The junction had 10 bases not matched to a gene; V was cut back by 2 bases and J by 8 bases. Germline CDR1 SGHDN, CDR2 FVKESK. The sample is drawn from a study of PD-1 blockade in classical Hodgkin lymphoma. Overall study results and limits: Those achieving complete response showed baseline diversity like newly diagnosed patients.

All patients relapsed after autologous stem cell transplantation, and brentuximab vedotin exposure varied. The chain carries TRBV14 and TRBJ1-2; 8 nucleotides agree with TRBD1. Material: peripheral blood mononuclear cells (PBMCs), obtained before the second cycle of nivolumab. The receptor's source is a human donor with classical Hodgkin lymphoma. CDR3 in DNA: TGTGCCAGCAGCCAAACGACCGGGACAGGAGGCGGCTACACCTTC. Its translation is CASSQTTGTGGGYTF.